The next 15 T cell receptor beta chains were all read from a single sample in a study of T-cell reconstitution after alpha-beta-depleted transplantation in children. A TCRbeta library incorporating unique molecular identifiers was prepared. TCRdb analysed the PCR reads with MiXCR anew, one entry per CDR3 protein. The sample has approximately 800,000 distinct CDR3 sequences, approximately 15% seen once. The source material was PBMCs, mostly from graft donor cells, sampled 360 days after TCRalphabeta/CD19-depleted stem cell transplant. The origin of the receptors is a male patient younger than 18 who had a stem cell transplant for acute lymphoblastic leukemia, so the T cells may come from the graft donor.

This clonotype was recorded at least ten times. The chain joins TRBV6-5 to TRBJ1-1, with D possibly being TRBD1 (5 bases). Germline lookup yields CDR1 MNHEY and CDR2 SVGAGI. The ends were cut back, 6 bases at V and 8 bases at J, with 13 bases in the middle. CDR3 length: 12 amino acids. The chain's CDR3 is CASRPQGWEAFF. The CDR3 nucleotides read TGTGCCAGCAGACCTCAGGGATGGGAAGCTTTCTTT.

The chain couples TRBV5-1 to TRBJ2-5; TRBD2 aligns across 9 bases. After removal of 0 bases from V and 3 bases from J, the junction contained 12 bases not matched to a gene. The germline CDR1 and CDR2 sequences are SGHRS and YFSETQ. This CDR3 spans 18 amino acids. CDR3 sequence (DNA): TGCGCCAGCAGCTTGGTCAGACTAGCGGCACATTTAGAAGAGACCCAGTACTTC. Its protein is CASSLVRLAAHLEETQYF.

DNA for the CDR3: TGTGCCAGCAGCATAACAGACTGGGCCAAAAACATTCAGTACTTC. It codes for CASSITDWAKNIQYF. V usage is TRBV7-9 and J usage is TRBJ2-4, with D unclear. Trimming pared 5 bases from V and 1 base from J, leaving 12 bases between. This CDR3 is 15 amino acids long. The germline CDR1 and CDR2 sequences are SEHNR and FQNEAQ (reference sequence).

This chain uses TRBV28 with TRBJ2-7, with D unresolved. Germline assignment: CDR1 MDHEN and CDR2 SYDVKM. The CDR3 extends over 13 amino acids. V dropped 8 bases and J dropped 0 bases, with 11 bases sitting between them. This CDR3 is CASLPAYSYEQYF. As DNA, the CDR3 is TGTGCCAGCTTACCGGCGTACTCCTACGAGCAGTACTTC.

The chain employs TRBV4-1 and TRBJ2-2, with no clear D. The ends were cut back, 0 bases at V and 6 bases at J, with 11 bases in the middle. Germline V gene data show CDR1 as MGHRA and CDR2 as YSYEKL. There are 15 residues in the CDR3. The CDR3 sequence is CASSQDAGRSGELFF. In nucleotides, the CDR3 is TGCGCCAGCAGCCAAGACGCAGGTCGGTCCGGGGAGCTGTTTTTT.

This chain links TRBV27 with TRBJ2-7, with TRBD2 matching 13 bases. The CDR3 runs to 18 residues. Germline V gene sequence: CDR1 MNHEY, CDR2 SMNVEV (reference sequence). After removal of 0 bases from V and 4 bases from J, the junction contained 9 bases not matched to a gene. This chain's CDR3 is CASSLSPPGLAGIYEQYF. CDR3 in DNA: TGTGCCAGCAGTTTATCCCCTCCGGGACTAGCGGGAATATACGAGCAGTACTTC.

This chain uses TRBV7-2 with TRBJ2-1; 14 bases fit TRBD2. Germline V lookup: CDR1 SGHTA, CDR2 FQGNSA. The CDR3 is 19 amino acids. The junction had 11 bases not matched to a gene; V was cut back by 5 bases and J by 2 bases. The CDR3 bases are TGTGCCAGCAGCCTGTACGGGACTAGCGGGAGTTTGGCCTACAATGAGCAGTTCTTC. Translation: CASSLYGTSGSLAYNEQFF. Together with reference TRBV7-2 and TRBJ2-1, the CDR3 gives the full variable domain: GAGVSQSPSNKVTEKGKDVELRCDPISGHTALYWYRQSLGQGLEFLIYFQGNSAPDKSGLPSDRFSAERTGGSVSTLTIQRTQQEDSAVYLCASSLYGTSGSLAYNEQFFGPGTRLTVL.

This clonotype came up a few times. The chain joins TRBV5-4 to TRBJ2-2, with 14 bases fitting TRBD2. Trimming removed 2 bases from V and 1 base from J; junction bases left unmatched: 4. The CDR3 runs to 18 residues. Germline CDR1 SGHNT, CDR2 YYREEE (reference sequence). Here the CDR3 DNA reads TGTGCCAGCAGCTTCGGGACTAGCGGGAGTAGGAACACCGGGGAGCTGTTTTTT. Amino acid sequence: CASSFGTSGSRNTGELFF.

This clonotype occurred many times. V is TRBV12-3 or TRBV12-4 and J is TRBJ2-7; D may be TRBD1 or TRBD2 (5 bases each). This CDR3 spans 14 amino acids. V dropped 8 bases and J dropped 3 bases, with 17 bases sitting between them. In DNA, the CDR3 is TGTGCCAGCTCCGAACGGGGCGTTGGCTACGAGCAGTACTTC. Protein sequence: CASSERGVGYEQYF.

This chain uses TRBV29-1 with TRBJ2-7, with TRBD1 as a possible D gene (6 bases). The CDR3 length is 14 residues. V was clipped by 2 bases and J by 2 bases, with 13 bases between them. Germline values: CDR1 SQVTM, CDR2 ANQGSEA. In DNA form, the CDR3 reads TGCAGCGTTGAACGACAGGATGGCGCCTACGAGCAGTACTTC. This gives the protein CSVERQDGAYEQYF.

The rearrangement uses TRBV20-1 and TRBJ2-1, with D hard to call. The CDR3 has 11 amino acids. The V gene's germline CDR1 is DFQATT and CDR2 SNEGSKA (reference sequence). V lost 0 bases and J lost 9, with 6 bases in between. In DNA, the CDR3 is TGCAGTGCTAGAGATCCCGGTGAGCAGTTCTTC. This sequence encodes CSARDPGEQFF.

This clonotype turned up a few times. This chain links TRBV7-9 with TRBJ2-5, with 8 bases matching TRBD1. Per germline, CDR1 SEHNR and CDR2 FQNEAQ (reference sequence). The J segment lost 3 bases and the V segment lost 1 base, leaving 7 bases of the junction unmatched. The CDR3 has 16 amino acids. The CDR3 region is CASSLGRGLRKETQYF. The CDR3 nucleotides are TGTGCCAGCAGCTTAGGCAGGGGGCTGAGAAAAGAGACCCAGTACTTC.

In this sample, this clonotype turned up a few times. The CDR3 bases are TGCAGTGCTAGTTGGCCTTTGAATAGTCTCTACGAGCAGTACTTC. Translation: CSASWPLNSLYEQYF. The V call is TRBV20-1, the J call TRBJ2-7; D unresolved. The CDR3 totals 15 residues. Between the trimmed V and J ends, which lost 3 bases and 3 bases, there was a span of 18 bases. Germline lookup yields CDR1 DFQATT and CDR2 SNEGSKA (reference sequence).

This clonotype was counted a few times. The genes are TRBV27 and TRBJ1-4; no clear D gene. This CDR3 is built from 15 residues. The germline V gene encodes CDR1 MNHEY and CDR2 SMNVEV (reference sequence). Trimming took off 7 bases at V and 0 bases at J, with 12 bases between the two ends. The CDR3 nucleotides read TGTGCCAGCAAGGACTTTCAGTCAACTAATGAAAAACTGTTTTTT. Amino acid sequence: CASKDFQSTNEKLFF.

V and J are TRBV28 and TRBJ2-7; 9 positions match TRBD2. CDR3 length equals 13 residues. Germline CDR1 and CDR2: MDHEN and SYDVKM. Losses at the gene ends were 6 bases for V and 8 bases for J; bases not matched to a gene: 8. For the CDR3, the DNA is TGTGCCAGCAGGGCGGGGGGGCTCTCAAAGCAGTACTTC. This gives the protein CASRAGGLSKQYF.